The source of this TCR beta chain is a study of neoadjuvant anti-PD-1 for oral cavity cancer. By sample share, this clone is medium-sized. Method: immunoSEQ multiplex PCR; TCRdb's copy keeps in-frame clones and lacks some. The repertoire holds under 13,000 clones, with 52% as singletons. Germline V gene lookup returns CDR1 SGHRS and CDR2 YFSETQ. CDR3 length equals 15 residues. V lost 0 bases and J lost 4, with 12 bases in between. This TCR derives from a person between 40 and 85 years old with oral cavity squamous cell carcinoma. Here the sequenced sample was tumor tissue, taken before nivolumab (anti-PD-1) treatment. This chain joins TRBV5-1 and TRBJ2-3; possible D gene TRBD2, 6 bases. The CDR3 coding sequence is TGCGCCAGCAGCTTGGTAAGCGGGTTATCAGATACGCAGTATTTT. Its protein is CASSLVSGLSDTQYF.